This TCR beta chain was captured in a study of Graves' ophthalmopathy and Graves' hyperthyroidism. Study-level information: By definition, stable hyperthyroidism involved no ophthalmopathy within 18 months of follow-up.

Aged 18 to 65, hyperthyroidism patients had been newly diagnosed, with under 2 months' duration. Establishment of the diagnosis relied upon clinical symptoms, serum thyroxine, TRAb, thyroid ultrasound and orbital computed tomography. The CDR3 totals 15 residues. Trimming took off 2 bases at V and 4 bases at J, with 14 bases between the two ends. Germline V gene data show CDR1 as MGHRA and CDR2 as YSYEKL. Details on this clonotype: What it binds is not known. The CDR3 carries no conserved terminal phenylalanine or tryptophan, so it likely arises from a read error.

Study-wide points: Among expanded thyroid clonotypes above 0.001 frequency, most also occurred in blood.

Researchers took RNA transcripts and amplified TCR beta CDR3 regions from them. Second-round multiplex PCR came after a first-round RT-PCR that employed HTBI primers. TCRdb independently ran MiXCR on the multiplex PCR reads; one entry per CDR3 protein. The table includes around 1.1 million distinct CDR3 sequences, about 38% detected once. The chain employs TRBV4-1 and TRBJ2-5; possible D gene TRBD2, 6 bases. The sequenced sample was peripheral blood or thyroid tissue (not recorded which). The clonotype comes from an adult man with Graves' hyperthyroidism. CDR3 protein: CASSQRRRDGETQYL. DNA for the CDR3: TGCGCCAGCAGCCAAAGACGGCGGGATGGAGAGACCCAGTACCTC.